Listed below are T cell receptor beta chains from one sample, sequenced in a study of CD8 T cells in ankylosing spondylitis. TCRdb fed the 5' RACE reads into MiXCR, producing one record per CDR3 protein. The sample lists 470,000 or so distinct CDR3 sequences; roughly a quarter were seen once. Sequenced material: blood, either unsorted or a sorted T cell fraction (not recorded which). Receptor source: a male donor with ankylosing spondylitis. Each CDR3 is given with its conserved first and last residue. D genes are given only for firm matches. Size is stated for part of the rows, as once, few or many counts, or as a class when the clone is expanded.

j_call: TRBJ1-5; v_call: TRBV7-2; d_call: -; clone_size: -; cdr3_nt: TGTGCCAGCAGCTTAGACACGGGGACTCAGCCCCAGCATTTT; cdr3_aa: CASSLDTGTQPQHF
j_call: TRBJ2-1; v_call: TRBV19; d_call: -; clone_size: -; cdr3_nt: TGTGCCAGTAGTATACAGTACAGGGCCTCGGCGTTCTTC; cdr3_aa: CASSIQYRASAFF
j_call: TRBJ2-5; v_call: TRBV20-1; d_call: -; clone_size: -; cdr3_nt: TGCAGTGCTAGAGAGACACAACAAGAGACCCAGTACTTC; cdr3_aa: CSARETQQETQYF
j_call: TRBJ2-3; v_call: TRBV6-1; d_call: -; clone_size: few; cdr3_nt: TGTGCCAGCAGTGCTAGATGGGTCACAGATACGCAGTATTTT; cdr3_aa: CASSARWVTDTQYF
j_call: TRBJ2-1; v_call: TRBV20-1; d_call: -; clone_size: -; cdr3_nt: TGCAGTGCTAGCCGGGACTTTTTATACAATGAGCAGTTCTTC; cdr3_aa: CSASRDFLYNEQFF
j_call: TRBJ2-1; v_call: TRBV18; d_call: TRBD1; clone_size: -; cdr3_nt: TGTGCCAGCTCACTGGGACAGGCCCAAACACCTAACAATGAGCAGTTCTTC; cdr3_aa: CASSLGQAQTPNNEQFF
j_call: TRBJ1-5; v_call: TRBV7-8; d_call: -; clone_size: -; cdr3_nt: TGTGCCAGCAGCTTAGAAAGACTTAGCAATCAGCCCCAGCATTTT; cdr3_aa: CASSLERLSNQPQHF
j_call: TRBJ2-5; v_call: TRBV29-1; d_call: -; clone_size: few; cdr3_nt: TGCAGCTCGCAGACAGTTTACCAAGAGACCCAGTACTTC; cdr3_aa: CSSQTVYQETQYF
j_call: TRBJ2-7; v_call: TRBV18; d_call: -; clone_size: once; cdr3_nt: TGTGCCAGCTCGGCGACCCGGACAGACTACGAGCAGTACTTC; cdr3_aa: CASSATRTDYEQYF
j_call: TRBJ1-2; v_call: TRBV2; d_call: -; clone_size: -; cdr3_nt: TGTGCCAGCAGTGCGGACAGCTGGCTGGGCTACACCTTC; cdr3_aa: CASSADSWLGYTF
j_call: TRBJ2-1; v_call: TRBV15; d_call: TRBD1; clone_size: -; cdr3_nt: TGTGCCACCAGCAGAGAGGGACAGGGCTACAATGAGCAGTTCTTC; cdr3_aa: CATSREGQGYNEQFF
j_call: TRBJ2-1; v_call: TRBV20-1; d_call: TRBD2; clone_size: few; cdr3_nt: TGCAGTGCGCTACTAGCGGGAGGGCCGAATGAGCAGTTCTTC; cdr3_aa: CSALLAGGPNEQFF
j_call: TRBJ2-1; v_call: TRBV11-2; d_call: TRBD2; clone_size: -; cdr3_nt: TGTGCCAGCAGATTAGCGGGAGCCAGCTACAATGAGCAGTTCTTC; cdr3_aa: CASRLAGASYNEQFF
j_call: TRBJ2-2; v_call: TRBV19; d_call: TRBD2; clone_size: -; cdr3_nt: TGTGCCAGTAGTTTACTGGGACTAGCGGGGAGAGGCGGGGAGCTGTTTTTT; cdr3_aa: CASSLLGLAGRGGELFF
j_call: TRBJ1-2; v_call: TRBV20-1; d_call: -; clone_size: few; cdr3_nt: TGCAGTGCTAGAAACCTCAACTATGGCTACACCTTC; cdr3_aa: CSARNLNYGYTF
j_call: TRBJ2-6; v_call: TRBV7-8; d_call: -; clone_size: many; cdr3_nt: TGTGCCAGCAGTTATAGGAACAGGGATGGGGCCAACGTCCTGACTTTC; cdr3_aa: CASSYRNRDGANVLTF
j_call: TRBJ2-1; v_call: TRBV7-9; d_call: TRBD2; clone_size: -; cdr3_nt: TGTGCCAGCAGCTTAGTCCGGGACTACTCCGGGGATGAGCAGTTCTTC; cdr3_aa: CASSLVRDYSGDEQFF
j_call: TRBJ2-5; v_call: TRBV7-2; d_call: -; clone_size: -; cdr3_nt: TGTGCCAGCATGGGGCGGTCCGGGGAGACCCAGTACTTC; cdr3_aa: CASMGRSGETQYF
j_call: TRBJ2-7; v_call: TRBV27; d_call: -; clone_size: few; cdr3_nt: TGTGCCAGCAGCCTAAACCCAGGGTCCTACGAGCAGTACTTC; cdr3_aa: CASSLNPGSYEQYF
j_call: TRBJ2-7; v_call: TRBV20-1; d_call: -; clone_size: -; cdr3_nt: TGCAGTGCTAGGGTCTACGAGCAGTACTTC; cdr3_aa: CSARVYEQYF
j_call: TRBJ2-7; v_call: TRBV7-9; d_call: -; clone_size: many; cdr3_nt: TGTGCCAGCAGCCAAGTAGACAGGTCCTACGAGCAGTACTTC; cdr3_aa: CASSQVDRSYEQYF
j_call: TRBJ2-1; v_call: TRBV20-1; d_call: -; clone_size: many; cdr3_nt: TGCAGTGCTCCTAGCGTTAGCTCCTACAATGAGCAGTTCTTC; cdr3_aa: CSAPSVSSYNEQFF
j_call: TRBJ2-1; v_call: TRBV3-1; d_call: -; clone_size: once; cdr3_nt: TGTGCCAGCAGCCCCCCTCTCGGGACAACCAATGAGCAGTTCTTC; cdr3_aa: CASSPPLGTTNEQFF
j_call: TRBJ2-2; v_call: TRBV18; d_call: -; clone_size: many; cdr3_nt: TGTGCCAGCTCACCAAGGGCTTCTAGAGCCACCGGGGAGCTGTTTTTT; cdr3_aa: CASSPRASRATGELFF
j_call: TRBJ2-1; v_call: TRBV4-2; d_call: TRBD2; clone_size: few; cdr3_nt: TGTGCCAGCAGCCAAGCTCTAGCGGGTGGTTTCTACAATGAGCAGTTCTTC; cdr3_aa: CASSQALAGGFYNEQFF
j_call: TRBJ2-1; v_call: TRBV29-1; d_call: TRBD2; clone_size: few; cdr3_nt: TGCAGCGTTGAAGATATGGGACTAGCGGGAGTGGATGAGCAGTTCTTC; cdr3_aa: CSVEDMGLAGVDEQFF
j_call: TRBJ2-7; v_call: TRBV25-1; d_call: -; clone_size: few; cdr3_nt: TGTGCCAGCAGTGAATATGGGCCAGGGCAGTACTTC; cdr3_aa: CASSEYGPGQYF
j_call: TRBJ2-7; v_call: TRBV3-1; d_call: -; clone_size: -; cdr3_nt: TGTGCCAGCAGCCAAATGGTGGGAATGGGCGAGCAGTACTTC; cdr3_aa: CASSQMVGMGEQYF
j_call: TRBJ1-3; v_call: TRBV3-1; d_call: -; clone_size: few; cdr3_nt: TGTGCCAGCAGCCAATCCTTAAACACCATATATTTT; cdr3_aa: CASSQSLNTIYF
j_call: TRBJ1-6; v_call: TRBV20-1; d_call: TRBD1; clone_size: -; cdr3_nt: TGCAGTGCTAGAGATAGGGTGACAGGGGGCAAGAATTCACCCCTCCACTTT; cdr3_aa: CSARDRVTGGKNSPLHF
j_call: TRBJ2-7; v_call: TRBV5-1; d_call: TRBD2; clone_size: -; cdr3_nt: TGCGCCAGCAGGGCCGGGACTAGCGGGATCTACGAGCAGTACTTC; cdr3_aa: CASRAGTSGIYEQYF
j_call: TRBJ2-1; v_call: TRBV4-1; d_call: -; clone_size: -; cdr3_nt: TGCGCCAGCAGCGCCCCCGGGACCCAGGGGTGGGGTGAGCAGTTCTTC; cdr3_aa: CASSAPGTQGWGEQFF
j_call: TRBJ2-5; v_call: TRBV3-1; d_call: -; clone_size: few; cdr3_nt: TGTGCCAGCAGCCAAGATCCAGGGATTGCGACCCAGTACTTC; cdr3_aa: CASSQDPGIATQYF
j_call: TRBJ2-4; v_call: TRBV20-1; d_call: TRBD2; clone_size: many; cdr3_nt: TGCAGTGCCCTTGGGCTAGCGGGAGCGGGGGACATTCAGTACTTC; cdr3_aa: CSALGLAGAGDIQYF
j_call: TRBJ2-1; v_call: TRBV18; d_call: -; clone_size: -; cdr3_nt: TGTGCCAGCTCAGCCGCGGGGTACAATGAGCAGTTCTTC; cdr3_aa: CASSAAGYNEQFF
j_call: TRBJ2-7; v_call: TRBV29-1; d_call: TRBD1; clone_size: few; cdr3_nt: TGCAGCGTTGAAAGGACAGGGAGCTCCTACGAGCAGTACTTC; cdr3_aa: CSVERTGSSYEQYF
j_call: TRBJ2-3; v_call: TRBV29-1; d_call: TRBD1; clone_size: few; cdr3_nt: TGCAGCGTTGGCCAGGGGGCCATAGATACGCAGTATTTT; cdr3_aa: CSVGQGAIDTQYF
j_call: TRBJ2-3; v_call: TRBV19; d_call: TRBD2; clone_size: -; cdr3_nt: TGTGCCAGTACTCGACTAGCGGGAGTACCCCTTGATACGCAGTATTTT; cdr3_aa: CASTRLAGVPLDTQYF
j_call: TRBJ1-2; v_call: TRBV28; d_call: TRBD1; clone_size: -; cdr3_nt: TGTGCCAGCAGTTTACCCGGGACAGGGATCGGCTATGGCTACACCTTC; cdr3_aa: CASSLPGTGIGYGYTF
j_call: TRBJ2-2; v_call: TRBV27; d_call: -; clone_size: -; cdr3_nt: TGTGCCAGCAGTTCAGGATGGAGGACGCAGAACACCGGGGAGCTGTTTTTT; cdr3_aa: CASSSGWRTQNTGELFF
j_call: TRBJ2-3; v_call: TRBV20-1; d_call: TRBD2; clone_size: -; cdr3_nt: TGCAGTGCCGGACTAGCGGGATACACAGATACGCAGTATTTT; cdr3_aa: CSAGLAGYTDTQYF
j_call: TRBJ2-3; v_call: TRBV24-1; d_call: -; clone_size: few; cdr3_nt: TGTGCCACCAGTGATTATGATAGCACAGATACGCAGTATTTT; cdr3_aa: CATSDYDSTDTQYF
j_call: TRBJ2-5; v_call: TRBV7-9; d_call: -; clone_size: few; cdr3_nt: TGCGCCCAGGGAGGGGGAGAGACCCAGTACTTC; cdr3_aa: CAQGGGETQYF
j_call: TRBJ1-2; v_call: TRBV5-1; d_call: TRBD1; clone_size: few; cdr3_nt: TGCGCCAGCAGCACGGGACAGGGACTATTTGGCTACACCTTC; cdr3_aa: CASSTGQGLFGYTF
j_call: TRBJ2-1; v_call: TRBV29-1; d_call: TRBD2; clone_size: few; cdr3_nt: TGCAGCGTAGGGACTAGCGGGGCCCTATACAATGAGCAGTTCTTC; cdr3_aa: CSVGTSGALYNEQFF
j_call: TRBJ2-2; v_call: TRBV29-1; d_call: TRBD1; clone_size: few; cdr3_nt: TGCAGCGTTGAACAGGGGGCGCGTAACACCGGGGAGCTGTTTTTT; cdr3_aa: CSVEQGARNTGELFF
j_call: TRBJ2-7; v_call: TRBV29-1; d_call: -; clone_size: few; cdr3_nt: TGCAGCGTTGAAGATATTGCAAGGAAAGGGGGCTACGAGCAGTACTTC; cdr3_aa: CSVEDIARKGGYEQYF
j_call: TRBJ2-3; v_call: TRBV7-8; d_call: -; clone_size: -; cdr3_nt: TGTGCCAGCAGCTTTGTAGATACGCAGTATTTT; cdr3_aa: CASSFVDTQYF
j_call: TRBJ2-2; v_call: TRBV20-1; d_call: -; clone_size: -; cdr3_nt: TGCAGTGGCCGGCTCCCTTACACCGGGGAGCTGTTTTTT; cdr3_aa: CSGRLPYTGELFF